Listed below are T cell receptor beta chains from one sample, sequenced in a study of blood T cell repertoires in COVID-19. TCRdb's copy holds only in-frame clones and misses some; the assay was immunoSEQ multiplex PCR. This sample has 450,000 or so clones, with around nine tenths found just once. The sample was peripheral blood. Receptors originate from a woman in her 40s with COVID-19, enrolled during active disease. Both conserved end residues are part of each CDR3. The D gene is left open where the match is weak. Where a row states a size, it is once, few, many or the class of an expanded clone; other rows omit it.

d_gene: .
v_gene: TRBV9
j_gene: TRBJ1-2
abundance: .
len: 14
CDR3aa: CASSPADSRYGYTF
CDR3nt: TGTGCCAGCAGCCCAGCGGACAGCCGCTATGGCTACACCTTC

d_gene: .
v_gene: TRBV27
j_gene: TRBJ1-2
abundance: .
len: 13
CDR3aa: CASSLREDYGYTF
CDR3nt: TGTGCCAGCAGTTTACGGGAGGACTATGGCTACACCTTC

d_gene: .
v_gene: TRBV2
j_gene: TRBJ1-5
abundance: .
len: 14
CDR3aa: CASSELTGGQPQHF
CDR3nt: TGTGCCAGCAGTGAACTGACAGGCGGTCAGCCCCAGCATTTT

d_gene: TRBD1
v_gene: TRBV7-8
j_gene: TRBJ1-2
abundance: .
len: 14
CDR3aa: CASSLDRGNYGYTF
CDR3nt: TGTGCCAGCAGCTTAGACAGGGGAAACTATGGCTACACCTTC

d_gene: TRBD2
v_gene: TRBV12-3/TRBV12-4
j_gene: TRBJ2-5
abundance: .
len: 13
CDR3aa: CASTHSGEETQYF
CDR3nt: TGTGCCAGCACCCATAGCGGGGAAGAGACCCAGTACTTC

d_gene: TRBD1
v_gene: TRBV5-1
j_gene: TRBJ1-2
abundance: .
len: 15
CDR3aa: CASSWGTGQMDGYTF
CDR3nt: TGCGCCAGCAGCTGGGGGACAGGGCAGATGGATGGCTACACCTTC

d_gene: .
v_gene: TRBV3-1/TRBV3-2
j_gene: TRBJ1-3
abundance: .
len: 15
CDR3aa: CASSQVQGTGNTIYF
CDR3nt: TGTGCCAGCAGCCAAGTACAGGGTACCGGAAACACCATATATTTT

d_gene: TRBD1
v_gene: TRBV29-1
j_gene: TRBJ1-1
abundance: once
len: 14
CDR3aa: CSVRQGLPNTEAFF
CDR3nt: TGCAGCGTCCGACAGGGGCTACCGAACACTGAAGCTTTCTTT

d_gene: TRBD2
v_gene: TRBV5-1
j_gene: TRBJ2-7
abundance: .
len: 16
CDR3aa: CASSPRLAGDSYEQYF
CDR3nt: TGCGCCAGCAGCCCCCGACTAGCGGGGGACTCCTACGAGCAGTACTTC

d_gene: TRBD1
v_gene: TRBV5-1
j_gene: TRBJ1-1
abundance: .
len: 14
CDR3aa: CASDPTGGGTEAFF
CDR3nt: TGCGCCAGCGATCCGACAGGGGGAGGGACTGAAGCTTTCTTT

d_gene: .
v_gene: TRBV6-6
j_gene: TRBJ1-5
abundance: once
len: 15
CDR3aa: CASSSIQGFNQPQHF
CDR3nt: TGTGCCAGCAGTTCAATTCAGGGATTCAATCAGCCCCAGCATTTT

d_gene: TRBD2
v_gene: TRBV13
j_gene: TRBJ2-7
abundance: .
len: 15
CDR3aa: CASSPQRGSSYEQYF
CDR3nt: TGTGCCAGCAGCCCCCAGCGGGGGAGCTCCTACGAGCAGTACTTC

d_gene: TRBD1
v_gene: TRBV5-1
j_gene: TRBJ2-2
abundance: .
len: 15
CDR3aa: CASSSTGAYTGELFF
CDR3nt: TGCGCCAGCAGCTCCACAGGGGCGTACACCGGGGAGCTGTTTTTT

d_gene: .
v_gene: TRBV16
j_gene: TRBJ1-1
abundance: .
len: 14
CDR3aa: CASSQSGGGTEAFF
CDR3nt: TGTGCCAGCAGCCAATCTGGGGGGGGCACTGAAGCTTTCTTT

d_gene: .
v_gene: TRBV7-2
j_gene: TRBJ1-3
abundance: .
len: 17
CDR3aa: CASSRATGLDSGNTIYF
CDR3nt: TGTGCCAGCAGCAGGGCGACAGGCCTGGACTCTGGAAACACCATATATTTT

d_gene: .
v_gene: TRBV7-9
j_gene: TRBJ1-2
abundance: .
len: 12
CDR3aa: CASSPNIRGYTF
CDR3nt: TGTGCCAGCAGCCCGAACATCAGGGGCTACACCTTC

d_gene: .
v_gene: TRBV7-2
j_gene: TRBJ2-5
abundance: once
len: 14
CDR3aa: CASSFGTGQETQYF
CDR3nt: TGTGCCAGCAGCTTTGGAACAGGGCAAGAGACCCAGTACTTC

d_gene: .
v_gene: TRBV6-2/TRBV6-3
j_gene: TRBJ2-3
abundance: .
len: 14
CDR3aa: CASSYGGKTDTQYF
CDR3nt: TGTGCCAGCAGTTACGGCGGGAAGACAGATACGCAGTATTTT

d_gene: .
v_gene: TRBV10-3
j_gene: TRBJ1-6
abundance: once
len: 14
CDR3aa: CAISLGAENSPLHF
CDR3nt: TGTGCCATCTCCCTGGGGGCAGAGAATTCACCCCTCCACTTT

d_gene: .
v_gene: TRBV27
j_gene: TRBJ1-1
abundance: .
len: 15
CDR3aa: CASSYLQGAHTEAFF
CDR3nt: TGTGCCAGCAGTTACCTCCAAGGGGCGCACACTGAAGCTTTCTTT

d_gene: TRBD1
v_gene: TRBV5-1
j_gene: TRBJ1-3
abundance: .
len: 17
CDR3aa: CASSFSPGQGSGNTIYF
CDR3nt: TGCGCCAGCAGCTTCTCCCCGGGACAGGGTAGTGGAAACACCATATATTTT

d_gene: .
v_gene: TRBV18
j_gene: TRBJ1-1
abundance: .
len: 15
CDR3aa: CASSPSTGPNTEAFF
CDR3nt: TGTGCCAGCTCACCTAGTACAGGGCCCAACACTGAAGCTTTCTTT

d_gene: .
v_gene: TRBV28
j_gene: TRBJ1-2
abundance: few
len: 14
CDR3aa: CASSSSGDGYGYTF
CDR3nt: TGTGCCAGCAGTTCCTCGGGGGACGGCTATGGCTACACCTTC

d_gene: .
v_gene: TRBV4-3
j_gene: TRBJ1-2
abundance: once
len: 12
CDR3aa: CASSQDRRGYTF
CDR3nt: TGCGCCAGCAGCCAAGACAGGCGTGGCTACACCTTC

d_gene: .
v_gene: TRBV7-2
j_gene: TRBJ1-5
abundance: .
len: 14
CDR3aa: CASSSDRSYQPQHF
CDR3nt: TGTGCCAGCAGCTCCGACAGGTCGTATCAGCCCCAGCATTTT

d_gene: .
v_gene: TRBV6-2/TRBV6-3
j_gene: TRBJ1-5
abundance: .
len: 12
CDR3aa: CASSSRIQPQHF
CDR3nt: TGTGCCAGCAGCTCCAGGATACAGCCCCAGCATTTT

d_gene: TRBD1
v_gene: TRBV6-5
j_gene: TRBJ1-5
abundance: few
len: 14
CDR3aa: CASSWTGADQPQHF
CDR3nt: TGTGCCAGCAGCTGGACAGGGGCCGATCAGCCCCAGCATTTT

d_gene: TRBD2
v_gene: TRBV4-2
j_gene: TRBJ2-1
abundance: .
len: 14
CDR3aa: CASSQGLAGEEQFF
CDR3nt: TGTGCCAGCAGCCAAGGACTAGCGGGGGAAGAGCAGTTCTTC

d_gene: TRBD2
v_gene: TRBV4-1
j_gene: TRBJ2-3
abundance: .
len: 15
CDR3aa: CASSQEWGGTDTQYF
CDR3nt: TGCGCCAGCAGCCAAGAGTGGGGGGGGACAGATACGCAGTATTTT

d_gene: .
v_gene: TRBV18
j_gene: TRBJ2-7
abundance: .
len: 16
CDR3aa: CASSPLGAGDPYEQYF
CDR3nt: TGTGCCAGCTCACCACTAGGGGCAGGGGATCCCTACGAGCAGTACTTC

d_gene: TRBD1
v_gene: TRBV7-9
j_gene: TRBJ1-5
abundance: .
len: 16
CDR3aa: CASSPGGTEGNQPQHF
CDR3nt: TGTGCCAGCAGCCCAGGGGGGACTGAGGGCAATCAGCCCCAGCATTTT

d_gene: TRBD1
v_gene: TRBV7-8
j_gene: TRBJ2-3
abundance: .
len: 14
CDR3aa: CASSSRQGTDTQYF
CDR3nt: TGTGCCAGCAGCTCCCGACAGGGAACAGATACGCAGTATTTT

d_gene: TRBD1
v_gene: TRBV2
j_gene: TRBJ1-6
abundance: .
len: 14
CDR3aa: CASREDRGHSPLHF
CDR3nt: TGTGCCAGCAGGGAAGACAGGGGGCATTCACCCCTCCACTTT

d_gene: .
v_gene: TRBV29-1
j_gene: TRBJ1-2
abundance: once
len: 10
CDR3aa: CSVDEYGYTF
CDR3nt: TGCAGCGTTGACGAGTATGGCTACACCTTC

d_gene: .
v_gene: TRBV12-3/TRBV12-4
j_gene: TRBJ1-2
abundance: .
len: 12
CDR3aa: CASIGGHYGYTF
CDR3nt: TGTGCCAGCATAGGAGGGCACTATGGCTACACCTTC

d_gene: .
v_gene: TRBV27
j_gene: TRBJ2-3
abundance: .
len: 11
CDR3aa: CASSSTDTQYF
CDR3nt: TGTGCCAGCTCCAGTACAGATACGCAGTATTTT

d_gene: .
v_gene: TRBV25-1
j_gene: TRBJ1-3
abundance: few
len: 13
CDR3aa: CASSGPGGNTIYF
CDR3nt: TGTGCCAGCTCTGGTCCCGGTGGAAACACCATATATTTT

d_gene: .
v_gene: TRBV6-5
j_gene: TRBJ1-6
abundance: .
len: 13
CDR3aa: CASRDSYNSPLHF
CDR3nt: TGTGCCAGCCGAGATTCCTATAATTCACCCCTCCACTTT

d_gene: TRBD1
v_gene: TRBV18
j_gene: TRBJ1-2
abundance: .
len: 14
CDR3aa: CASSQLQGEDGYTF
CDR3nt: TGTGCCAGCTCACAGCTTCAGGGGGAAGATGGCTACACCTTC

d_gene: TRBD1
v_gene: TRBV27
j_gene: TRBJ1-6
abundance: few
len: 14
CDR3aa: CASSLTGQGSPLHF
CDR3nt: TGTGCCAGCAGCCTAACCGGACAGGGTTCGCCCCTCCACTTT

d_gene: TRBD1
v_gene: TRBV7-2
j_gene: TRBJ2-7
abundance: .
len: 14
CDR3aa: CASSPSGQGYEQYF
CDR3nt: TGTGCCAGCAGCCCCTCTGGACAGGGCTACGAGCAGTACTTC

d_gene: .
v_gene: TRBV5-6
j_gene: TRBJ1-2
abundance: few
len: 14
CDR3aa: CASSLRRANYGYTF
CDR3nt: TGTGCCAGCAGCCTCCGGAGAGCTAACTATGGCTACACCTTC

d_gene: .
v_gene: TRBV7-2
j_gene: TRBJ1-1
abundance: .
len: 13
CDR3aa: CASSYTGNTEAFF
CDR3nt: TGTGCCAGCAGCTATACAGGGAACACTGAAGCTTTCTTT

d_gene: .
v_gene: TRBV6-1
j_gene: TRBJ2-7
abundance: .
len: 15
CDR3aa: CASSEGRGRTHEQYF
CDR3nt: TGTGCCAGCAGTGAAGGGAGGGGGCGGACGCACGAGCAGTACTTC

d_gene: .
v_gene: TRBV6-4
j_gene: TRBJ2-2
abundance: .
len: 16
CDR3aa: CASSDPRVGNTGELFF
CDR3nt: TGTGCCAGCAGTGACCCGAGGGTAGGGAACACCGGGGAGCTGTTTTTT

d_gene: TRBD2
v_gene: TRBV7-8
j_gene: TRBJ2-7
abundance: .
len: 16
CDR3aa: CASSLRGAERPYEQYF
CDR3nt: TGTGCCAGCAGCCTGCGGGGGGCCGAAAGACCTTACGAGCAGTACTTC

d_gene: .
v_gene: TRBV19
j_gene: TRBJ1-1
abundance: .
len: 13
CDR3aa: CASTYYGTSYAFF
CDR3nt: TGTGCCAGTACCTATTACGGGACTTCGTATGCTTTCTTT

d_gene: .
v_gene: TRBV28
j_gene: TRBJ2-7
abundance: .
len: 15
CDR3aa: CASSLAGSVVYEQYF
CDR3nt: TGTGCCAGCAGTTTAGCAGGGTCGGTAGTATACGAGCAGTACTTC

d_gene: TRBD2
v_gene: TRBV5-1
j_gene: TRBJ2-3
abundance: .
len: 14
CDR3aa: CASSLATSADTQYF
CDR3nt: TGCGCCAGCAGCTTGGCAACTAGCGCAGATACGCAGTATTTT

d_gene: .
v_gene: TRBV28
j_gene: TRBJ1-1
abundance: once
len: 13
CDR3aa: CASSLVELTEAFF
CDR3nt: TGTGCCAGCAGTTTGGTTGAACTGACTGAAGCTTTCTTT

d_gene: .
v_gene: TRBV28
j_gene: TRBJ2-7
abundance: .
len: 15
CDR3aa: CASRKRQVWTYEQYF
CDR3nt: TGTGCCAGCAGAAAAAGACAGGTATGGACCTACGAGCAGTACTTC

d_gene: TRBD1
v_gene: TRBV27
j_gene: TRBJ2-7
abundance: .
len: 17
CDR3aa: CASSPSQGDRGPYEQYF
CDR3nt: TGTGCCAGCAGTCCATCCCAGGGGGACAGGGGACCCTACGAGCAGTACTTC

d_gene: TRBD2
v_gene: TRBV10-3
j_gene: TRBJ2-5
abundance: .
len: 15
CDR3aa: CAISGRGVSQETQYF
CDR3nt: TGTGCCATCAGTGGGCGGGGGGTCTCCCAAGAGACCCAGTACTTC

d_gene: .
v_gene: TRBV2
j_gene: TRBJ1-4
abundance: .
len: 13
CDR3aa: CASSGLLGEKLFF
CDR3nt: TGTGCCAGCAGCGGACTGTTAGGGGAAAAACTGTTTTTT

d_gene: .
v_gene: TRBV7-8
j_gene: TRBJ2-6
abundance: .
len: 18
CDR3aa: CASSLSLGSNSGANVLTF
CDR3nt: TGTGCCAGCAGCTTAAGTCTGGGCTCTAACTCTGGGGCCAACGTCCTGACTTTC

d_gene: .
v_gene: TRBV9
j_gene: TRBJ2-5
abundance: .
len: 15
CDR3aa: CASSVLDLRGETQYF
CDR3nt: TGTGCCAGCAGCGTTTTGGACCTCCGGGGAGAGACCCAGTACTTC

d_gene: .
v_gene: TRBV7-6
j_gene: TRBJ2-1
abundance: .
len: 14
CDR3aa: CASSFPGVYNEQFF
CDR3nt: TGTGCCAGCAGCTTCCCGGGAGTATACAATGAGCAGTTCTTC

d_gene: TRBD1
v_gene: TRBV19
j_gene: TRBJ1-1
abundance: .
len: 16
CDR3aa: CASYRGQGQGHTEAFF
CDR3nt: TGTGCCAGTTACAGGGGACAAGGGCAGGGGCACACTGAAGCTTTCTTT

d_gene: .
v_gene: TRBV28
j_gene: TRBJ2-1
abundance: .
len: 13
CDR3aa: CASSFGLVNEQFF
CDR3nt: TGTGCCAGCAGTTTCGGACTTGTCAATGAGCAGTTCTTC